This T cell receptor (beta chain) was captured by sequencing in a study of T cell repertoires in cytomegalovirus infection. Study as a whole: Selection of CMV epitopes for the study included recently identified HLA-C-restricted and well-studied HLA-B-restricted ones. A matching HLA type, together with CMV infection, was signaled by public TCR beta signatures.

The CDR3 sequence is 14 residues long. Between the trimmed V and J ends, which lost 5 bases and 7 bases, there was a span of 16 bases. Germline CDR1 reads SGHTA; CDR2 reads FQGTGA. TCRdb processed the reads anew with MiXCR; each CDR3 protein has one entry. The table lists about 55,000 distinct CDR3 sequences, around 18% of them singletons. With regard to this clonotype: Its antigen is not identified.

Study results and limitations: Ex vivo responses were dominated by HLA-C-restricted CMV-specific TCR beta clonotypes. Summed public TCR beta family frequency identified CMV carriers bearing the relevant HLA.

The V call is TRBV7-3, the J call TRBJ2-3; D is perhaps TRBD1 or TRBD2 (5 bases each). The sequence came from a human donor in good health (CMV status not recorded). Some clones in this sample may be carry-over from other donors' samples. The material was CD8+ T cells from cultured PBMCs, obtained from culture after CMV antigen stimulation. CDR3 coding DNA: TGTGCCAGCAGCCCGGGACCTAACATAAATACGCAGTATTTT. Residues: CASSPGPNINTQYF.